The T cell receptor beta chain under discussion was sequenced for a study of cytotoxic CD8 clonotypes in ibrutinib-treated CLL. Clones were sequenced by immunoSEQ multiplex PCR, and TCRdb holds only the in-frame ones, with some missing. The sample has approximately 200,000 clones, over 60% seen once. Study results and limitations: Sample timing was unmatched between remission and later-progressing patients; lymph nodes unstudied. Clonality went up at the time of ibrutinib response, stayed stable in sustained remission, and later dropped back toward its baseline level at progression. Clonality (at baseline) was higher than in age-matched healthy donors and tracked circulating CD8+ T-cell counts. Public clonotypes, rarely seen, contracted or held steady on treatment.

As to this clone: Its antigen is currently unknown.

The CDR3 contains 14 residues. The V end lost 5 bases, the J end lost 0 bases, and 13 bases lay between the germline ends. Germline CDR1 reads GTSNPN; CDR2 reads SVGIG (reference sequence). The sample was PBMCs, taken after 24 months of ibrutinib treatment. The V gene is TRBV30, the J gene TRBJ1-1; perhaps TRBD1 as D (6 bases). The source of this sequence is a human donor with chronic lymphocytic leukemia. In DNA, the CDR3 is TGTGCCTGGGTTCCCGGACAGCTGAACACTGAAGCTTTCTTT. It is translated as CAWVPGQLNTEAFF.